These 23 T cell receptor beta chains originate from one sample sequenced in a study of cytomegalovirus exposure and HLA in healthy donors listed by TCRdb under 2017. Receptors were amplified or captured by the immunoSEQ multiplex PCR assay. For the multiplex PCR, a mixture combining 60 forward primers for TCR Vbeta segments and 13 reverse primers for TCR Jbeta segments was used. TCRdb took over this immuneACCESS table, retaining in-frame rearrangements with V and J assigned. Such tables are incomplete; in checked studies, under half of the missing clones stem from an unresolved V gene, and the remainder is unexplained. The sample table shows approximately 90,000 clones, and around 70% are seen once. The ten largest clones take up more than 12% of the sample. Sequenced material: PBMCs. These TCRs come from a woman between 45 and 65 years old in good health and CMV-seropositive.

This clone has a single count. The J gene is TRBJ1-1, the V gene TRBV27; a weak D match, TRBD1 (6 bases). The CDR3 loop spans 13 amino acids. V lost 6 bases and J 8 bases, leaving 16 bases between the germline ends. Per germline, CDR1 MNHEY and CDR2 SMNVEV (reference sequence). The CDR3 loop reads CASRLGGRGEAFF. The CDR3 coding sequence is TGTGCCAGCAGGCTAGGGGGACGGGGAGAAGCTTTCTTT.

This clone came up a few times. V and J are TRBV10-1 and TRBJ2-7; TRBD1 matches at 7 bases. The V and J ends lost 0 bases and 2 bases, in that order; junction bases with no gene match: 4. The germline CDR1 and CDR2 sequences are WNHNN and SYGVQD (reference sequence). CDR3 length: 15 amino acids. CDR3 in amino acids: CASSESTGTAYEQYF. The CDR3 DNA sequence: TGCGCCAGCAGTGAGTCAACAGGGACAGCCTACGAGCAGTACTTC.

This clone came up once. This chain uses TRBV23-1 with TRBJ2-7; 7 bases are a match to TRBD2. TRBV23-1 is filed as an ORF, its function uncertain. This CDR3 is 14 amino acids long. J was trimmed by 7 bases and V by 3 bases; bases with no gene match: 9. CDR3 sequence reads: CASSQLGRGMEQYF. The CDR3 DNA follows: TGCGCCAGCAGTCAGCTGGGGCGGGGGATGGAGCAGTACTTC.

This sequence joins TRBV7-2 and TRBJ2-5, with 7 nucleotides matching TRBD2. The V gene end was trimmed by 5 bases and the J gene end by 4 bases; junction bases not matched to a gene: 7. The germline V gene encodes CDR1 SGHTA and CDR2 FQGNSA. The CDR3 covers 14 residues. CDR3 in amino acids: CASSLRGRVETQYF. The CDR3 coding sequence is TGTGCCAGCAGCCTTAGAGGGAGGGTAGAGACCCAGTACTTC. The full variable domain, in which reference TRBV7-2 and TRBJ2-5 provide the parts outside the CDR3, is GAGVSQSPSNKVTEKGKDVELRCDPISGHTALYWYRQSLGQGLEFLIYFQGNSAPDKSGLPSDRFSAERTGGSVSTLTIQRTQQEDSAVYLCASSLRGRVETQYFGPGTRLLVL.

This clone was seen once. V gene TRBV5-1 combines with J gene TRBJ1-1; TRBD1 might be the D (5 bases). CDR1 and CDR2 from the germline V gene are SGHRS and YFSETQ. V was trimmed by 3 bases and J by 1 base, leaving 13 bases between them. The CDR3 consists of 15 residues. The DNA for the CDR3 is TGCGCCAGCAGCTCCCTGGGGGGAGGGAACACTGAAGCTTTCTTT. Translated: CASSSLGGGNTEAFF.

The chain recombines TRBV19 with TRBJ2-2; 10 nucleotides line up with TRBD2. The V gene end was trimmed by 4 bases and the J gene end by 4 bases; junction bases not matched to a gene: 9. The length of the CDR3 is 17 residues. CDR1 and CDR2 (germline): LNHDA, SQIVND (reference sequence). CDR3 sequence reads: CASSTRGLATVTGELFF. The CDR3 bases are TGTGCCAGTAGTACTCGGGGACTAGCGACCGTCACCGGGGAGCTGTTTTTT.

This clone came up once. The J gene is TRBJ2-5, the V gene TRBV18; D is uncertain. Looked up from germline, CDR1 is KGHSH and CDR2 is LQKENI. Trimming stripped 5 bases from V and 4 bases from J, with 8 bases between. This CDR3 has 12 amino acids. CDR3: CASSTTGETQYF. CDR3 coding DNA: TGTGCCAGCTCAACCACGGGAGAGACCCAGTACTTC.

The CDR3 here is CAIATGPGYTF. The CDR3 DNA follows: TGTGCCATTGCGACAGGGCCGGGCTACACCTTC. The chain links TRBV10-3 to TRBJ1-2; TRBD1 matches at 7 bases. J lost 8 bases, V lost 9 bases, and 6 bases had no gene match. This CDR3 spans 11 amino acids. The germline V gene encodes CDR1 ENHRY and CDR2 SYGVKD.

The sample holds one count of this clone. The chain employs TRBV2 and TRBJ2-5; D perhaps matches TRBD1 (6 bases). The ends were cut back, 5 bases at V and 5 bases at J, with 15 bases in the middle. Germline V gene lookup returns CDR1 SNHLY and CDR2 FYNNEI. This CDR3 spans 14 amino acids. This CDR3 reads CASSFGTPGETQYF. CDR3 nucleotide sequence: TGTGCCAGCAGTTTCGGGACACCGGGGGAGACCCAGTACTTC.

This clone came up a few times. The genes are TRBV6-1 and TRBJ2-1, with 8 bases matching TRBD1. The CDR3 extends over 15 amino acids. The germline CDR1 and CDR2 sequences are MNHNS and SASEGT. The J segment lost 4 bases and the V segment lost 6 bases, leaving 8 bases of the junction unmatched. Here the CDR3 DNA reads TGTGCCAGCAGGCTCGGACAGGGAGGATACAATGAGCAGTTCTTC. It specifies CASRLGQGGYNEQFF.

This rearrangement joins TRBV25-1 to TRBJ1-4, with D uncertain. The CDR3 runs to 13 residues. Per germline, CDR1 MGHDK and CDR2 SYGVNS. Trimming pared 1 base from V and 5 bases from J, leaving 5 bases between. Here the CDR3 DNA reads TGTGCCAGCAGTGAATGGCCGAATGAAAAACTGTTTTTT. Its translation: CASSEWPNEKLFF. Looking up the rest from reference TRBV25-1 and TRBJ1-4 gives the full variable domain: EADIYQTPRYLVIGTGKKITLECSQTMGHDKMYWYQQDPGMELHLIHYSYGVNSTEKGDLSSESTVSRIRTEHFPLTLESARPSHTSQYLCASSEWPNEKLFFGSGTQLSVL.

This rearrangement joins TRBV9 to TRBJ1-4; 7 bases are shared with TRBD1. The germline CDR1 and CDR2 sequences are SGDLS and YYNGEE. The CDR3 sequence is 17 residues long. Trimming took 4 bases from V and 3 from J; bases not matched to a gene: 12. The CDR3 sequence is CASSPGGTVAANEKLFF. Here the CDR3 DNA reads TGTGCCAGCAGCCCAGGAGGGACAGTCGCAGCTAATGAAAAACTGTTTTTT.

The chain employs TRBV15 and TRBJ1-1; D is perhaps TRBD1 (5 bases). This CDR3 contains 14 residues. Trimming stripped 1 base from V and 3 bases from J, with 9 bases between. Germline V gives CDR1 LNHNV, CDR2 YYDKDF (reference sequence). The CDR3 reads CATSRGAGHTEAFF. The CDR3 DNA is TGTGCCACCAGCAGAGGGGCAGGGCACACTGAAGCTTTCTTT.

The CDR3 bases are TGTGCCAGCTCATCGATTGGCGGGGAGTATGGCTACACCTTC. It is translated as CASSSIGGEYGYTF. The chain links TRBV18 to TRBJ1-2; D unresolved. The CDR3 sequence is 14 residues long. Germline assignment: CDR1 KGHSH and CDR2 LQKENI. Trimming shortened V by 5 bases and J by 5 bases, and 15 bases separated the two germline ends.

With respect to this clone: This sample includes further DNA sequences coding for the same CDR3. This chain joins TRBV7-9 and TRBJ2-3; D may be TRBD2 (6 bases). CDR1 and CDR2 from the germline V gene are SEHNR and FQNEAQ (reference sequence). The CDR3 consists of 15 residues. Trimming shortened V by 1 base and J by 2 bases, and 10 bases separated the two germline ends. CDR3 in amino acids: CASSLDGGYTDTQYF. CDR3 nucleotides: TGTGCCAGCAGCTTAGATGGGGGGTACACAGATACGCAGTATTTT.

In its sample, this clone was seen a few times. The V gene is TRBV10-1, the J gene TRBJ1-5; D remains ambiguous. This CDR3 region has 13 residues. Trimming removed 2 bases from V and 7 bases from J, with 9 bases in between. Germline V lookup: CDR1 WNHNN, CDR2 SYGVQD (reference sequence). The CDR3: CASSEGEVQPQHF. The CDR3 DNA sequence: TGCGCCAGCAGTGAGGGGGAGGTCCAGCCCCAGCATTTT.

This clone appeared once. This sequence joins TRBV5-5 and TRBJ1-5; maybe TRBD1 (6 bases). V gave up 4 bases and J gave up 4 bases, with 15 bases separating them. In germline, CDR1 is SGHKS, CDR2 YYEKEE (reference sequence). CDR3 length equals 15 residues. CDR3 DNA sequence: TGTGCCAGCAGCCGTTTTACAGGGCCGAATCAGCCCCAGCATTTT. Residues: CASSRFTGPNQPQHF.

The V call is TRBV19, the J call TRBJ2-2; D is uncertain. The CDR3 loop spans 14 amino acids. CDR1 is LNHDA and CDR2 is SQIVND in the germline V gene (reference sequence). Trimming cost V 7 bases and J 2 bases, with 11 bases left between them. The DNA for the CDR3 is TGTGCCAGTACCGTGGAGAGCAACACCGGGGAGCTGTTTTTT. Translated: CASTVESNTGELFF.

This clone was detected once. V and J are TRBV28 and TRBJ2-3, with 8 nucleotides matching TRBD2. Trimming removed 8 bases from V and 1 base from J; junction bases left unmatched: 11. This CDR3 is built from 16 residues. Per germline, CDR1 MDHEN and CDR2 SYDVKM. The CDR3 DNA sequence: TGTGCCAGCTCTACGGGGGGGGAGTGGGGCACAGATACGCAGTATTTT. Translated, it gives CASSTGGEWGTDTQYF.

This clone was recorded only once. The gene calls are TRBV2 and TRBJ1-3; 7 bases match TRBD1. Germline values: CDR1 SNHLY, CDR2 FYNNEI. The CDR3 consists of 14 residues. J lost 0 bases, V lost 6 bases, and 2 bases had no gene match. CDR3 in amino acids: CASRTGSSGNTIYF. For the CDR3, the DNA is TGTGCCAGCAGGACAGGGAGCTCTGGAAACACCATATATTTT.

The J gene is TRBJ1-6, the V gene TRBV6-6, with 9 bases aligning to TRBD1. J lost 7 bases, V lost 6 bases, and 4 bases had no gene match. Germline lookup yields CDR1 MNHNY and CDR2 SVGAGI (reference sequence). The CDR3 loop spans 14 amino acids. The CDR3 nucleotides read TGTGCCAGCAGCCCGGGACAGGGAAATTCACCCCTCCACTTT. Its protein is CASSPGQGNSPLHF.

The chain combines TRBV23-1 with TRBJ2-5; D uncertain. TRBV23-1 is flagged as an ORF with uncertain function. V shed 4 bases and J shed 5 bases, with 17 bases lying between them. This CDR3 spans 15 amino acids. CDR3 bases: TGCGCCAGCAGTCCTCCTCCTATGGTTCCGGAGACCCAGTACTTC. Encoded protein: CASSPPPMVPETQYF.

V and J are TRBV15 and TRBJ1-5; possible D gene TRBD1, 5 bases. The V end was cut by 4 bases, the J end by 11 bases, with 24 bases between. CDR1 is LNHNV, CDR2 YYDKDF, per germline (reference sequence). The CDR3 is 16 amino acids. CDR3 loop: CATSIEEGLGGLSQHF. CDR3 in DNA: TGTGCCACCAGCATTGAAGAGGGGCTGGGGGGGTTGTCCCAGCATTTT.